This T cell receptor beta chain was profiled in a study of blood T cell repertoires in COVID-19. Study at large: Collection of acute and convalescent COVID-19 samples took place in the United States, Italy and Spain. The cDNA or gDNA used as material had been derived from T cells, B-cell-depleted T cells, or PBMCs.

Original handling: The assay estimated nucleated cells by amplifying reference gene primers. TCRdb's table, derived via immunoSEQ multiplex PCR, lists solely in-frame clones and lacks some. V and J calls and clone size are copied from that table; D and trimming were computed from the DNA. This sample has about 160,000 clones, with around four fifths found just once. This clonotype was sampled from a woman aged 60-70 years with acute or convalescent COVID-19. The sequenced sample consisted of peripheral blood.

CDR3 residues: CASSYSKWTAGGYTF. Here the CDR3 DNA reads TGTGCCAGCAGTTACTCGAAATGGACAGCAGGTGGCTACACCTTC. This sequence joins TRBV6-5 and TRBJ1-2, with TRBD1 as a possible D gene (6 bases). Germline values: CDR1 MNHEY, CDR2 SVGAGI. The CDR3 spans 15 residues. Between the trimmed V and J ends, which lost 0 bases and 7 bases, there was a span of 15 bases.